Each of the 22 T cell receptor beta chains below was sequenced from the same sample in a study of OX40 agonist ivuxolimab in advanced cancers. Repertoires were generated with immunoSEQ multiplex PCR, while TCRdb's copy carries only in-frame clones and drops some. The data hold roughly 59,000 clones, with around 80% observed a single time. The sequencing here drew on CD4+ or CD8+ T cells sorted from blood, taken in a trial of the OX40 agonist ivuxolimab. The receptors shown here come from an adult with an advanced solid tumor such as melanoma, head and neck, liver or kidney cancer.

The rearrangement links TRBV30 to TRBJ1-5, with D tentatively TRBD1 (5 bases). The germline V gene encodes CDR1 GTSNPN and CDR2 SVGIG (reference sequence). Deletions cut 7 bases from V and 2 bases from J, with 15 bases between. The CDR3 consists of 14 residues. In DNA form, the CDR3 reads TGTGCCTTACAATTGGGGCTCGGCAATCAGCCCCAGCATTTT. This translates into CALQLGLGNQPQHF.

V and J are TRBV21-1 and TRBJ2-5; the D segment call TRBD1 is taken from the table without a DNA check. TRBV21-1 represents a pseudogene. This CDR3 comprises 17 residues. The CDR3 nucleotides are TGTGCCAGCAGCGTCCAGGGTTTCGCTTCCCCAAAAGAGACCCAGTACTTC. Its protein product is CASSVQGFASPKETQYF.

The rearrangement links TRBV6-5 to TRBJ2-1; perhaps TRBD2 as D (5 bases). V was shortened by 6 bases and J by 0 bases, with 12 bases between the two germline ends. The length of the CDR3 is 15 residues. From germline, CDR1 is MNHEY and CDR2 SVGAGI. The CDR3 spells CASSQSGLSYNEQFF. CDR3 nucleotides: TGTGCCAGCAGCCAGAGCGGCCTCTCCTACAATGAGCAGTTCTTC.

The gene calls are TRBV5-1 and TRBJ2-5; D gene ambiguous. Germline V gene sequence: CDR1 SGHRS, CDR2 YFSETQ. The ends were cut back, 4 bases at V and 1 base at J, with 11 bases in the middle. The CDR3 consists of 14 residues. CDR3 amino acids: CASSPSNSQETQYF. The CDR3 DNA is TGCGCCAGCAGCCCCTCCAATTCCCAAGAGACCCAGTACTTC.

This chain joins TRBV27 and TRBJ1-5; D might be TRBD1 (6 bases). Germline V gene data show CDR1 as MNHEY and CDR2 as SMNVEV (reference sequence). The CDR3 has 16 amino acids. V lost 7 bases to trimming and J lost 2 bases, with 18 bases between them. In DNA form, the CDR3 reads TGTGCCAGCATGGGTCGAGGGGGATGGGGCAATCAGCCCCAGCATTTT. The encoded protein is CASMGRGGWGNQPQHF.

This sequence joins TRBV6-6 and TRBJ2-1, with TRBD2 matching 9 bases. The germline gives CDR1 MNHNY, CDR2 SVGAGI (reference sequence). V trimming: 10 bases; J trimming: 7 bases; junction bases outside the gene matches: 11. This CDR3 is 14 amino acids long. The CDR3 protein is CAIGLGGGANEQFF. The CDR3, as DNA: TGTGCCATCGGACTGGGCGGGGGGGCGAATGAGCAGTTCTTC.

The rearrangement links TRBV18 to TRBJ1-5; TRBD1 agrees at 12 bases. The germline V gene encodes CDR1 KGHSH and CDR2 LQKENI. CDR3 size: 18 residues. V lost 6 bases and J lost 7; bases outside the gene matches: 16. CDR3 sequence: CASSPIRGTGGAWQPQHF. CDR3 bases: TGTGCCAGCTCGCCAATTAGGGGGACAGGGGGCGCTTGGCAGCCCCAGCATTTT.

This clone was picked up one time. The chain has TRBV19 and TRBJ1-5; D unresolved. Germline CDR1 LNHDA, CDR2 SQIVND (reference sequence). Trimming took 3 bases from V and 6 from J, leaving 9 bases between them. CDR3 size: 13 residues. In nucleotides, the CDR3 is TGTGCCAGTAGTATTCGAGGGAGTCAGCCCCAGCATTTT. Protein: CASSIRGSQPQHF.

V gene TRBV5-8 combines with J gene TRBJ1-2; D is unclear. This CDR3 is built from 12 residues. The V gene's germline CDR1 is SGHTS and CDR2 YDEGEE. The V gene lost 0 bases and the J gene lost 4 bases, with 4 bases spanning the gap. CDR3 residues: CASSLGSYGYTF. The DNA for the CDR3 is TGTGCCAGCAGCTTGGGTTCCTATGGCTACACCTTC.

The rearrangement links TRBV6-1 to TRBJ2-7; no definite D call. The CDR3 is 14 residues long. V lost 7 bases to trimming and J lost 0 bases, with 13 bases between them. Germline CDR1 MNHNS, CDR2 SASEGT. In DNA form, the CDR3 reads TGTGCCAGCATAAGGGATAGGAGCTCCTACGAGCAGTACTTC. Its translation: CASIRDRSSYEQYF.

The V gene is TRBV7-9, the J gene TRBJ2-7; maybe TRBD1 (5 bases). The V end lost 4 bases, the J end lost 2 bases, and 6 bases lay between the germline ends. CDR3 length equals 12 residues. CDR1 and CDR2 from the germline V gene are SEHNR and FQNEAQ (reference sequence). CDR3 bases: TGTGCCAGCAGCTCCAGGGCCTACGAGCAGTACTTC. Protein product: CASSSRAYEQYF.

The chain couples TRBV7-3 to TRBJ1-2; no firm D call. This CDR3 region has 14 residues. Trimming stripped 5 bases from V and 2 bases from J, with 12 bases between. Looked up from germline, CDR1 is SGHTA and CDR2 is FQGTGA. CDR3 sequence reads: CASSKGSSNYGYTF. The CDR3 DNA reads TGTGCCAGCAGCAAAGGGTCCTCGAACTATGGCTACACCTTC.

The V call is TRBV6-1, the J call TRBJ1-1; TRBD1 agrees at 7 bases. The CDR3 covers 13 residues. J lost 8 bases, V lost 0 bases, and 3 bases had no gene match. The germline V gene has CDR1 MNHNS and CDR2 SASEGT. The CDR3 spells CASSEAGDSEAFF. The CDR3 nucleotides read TGTGCCAGCAGTGAAGCGGGGGACAGCGAAGCTTTCTTT.

The J gene is TRBJ1-5, the V gene TRBV23-1; D is ambiguous. TRBV23-1 is marked as an open reading frame, function uncertain. V lost 10 bases, J lost 5 bases, and 0 bases lay in between. The CDR3 spans 8 residues. CDR3 nucleotides: TGCGCCAATCAGCCCCAGCATTTT. It is translated as CANQPQHF.

The V gene is TRBV4-1, the J gene TRBJ2-7, with D maybe TRBD2 (6 bases). This CDR3 region has 19 residues. Between the trimmed V and J ends, which lost 0 bases and 7 bases, there was a span of 28 bases. CDR1 is MGHRA and CDR2 is YSYEKL in the germline V gene. CDR3 sequence (DNA): TGCGCCAGCAGCCAAGACCTAAGTTTGAATGGAGGGTTCCCGATGGAGCAGTACTTC. The encoded protein is CASSQDLSLNGGFPMEQYF.

This chain links TRBV5-1 with TRBJ1-6; D is perhaps TRBD1 (6 bases). The CDR3 runs to 19 residues. V lost 2 bases to trimming and J lost 7 bases, with 25 bases between them. CDR1 and CDR2 from the germline V gene are SGHRS and YFSETQ. The CDR3 region is CASSFWAGGAAGLNSPLHF. In nucleotides, the CDR3 is TGCGCCAGCAGCTTTTGGGCCGGGGGGGCCGCCGGCCTAAATTCACCCCTCCACTTT.

The chain carries TRBV11-3 and TRBJ2-5; D remains ambiguous. The germline V gene has CDR1 SGHNT and CDR2 YENEEA. This CDR3 comprises 13 residues. V was pared by 2 bases and J by 1 base, with 5 bases between. The CDR3 nucleotides read TGTGCCAGCAGCTTACACGGCCAAGAGACCCAGTACTTC. This translates into CASSLHGQETQYF.

The chain combines TRBV14 with TRBJ1-6; weak D call: TRBD1 (5 bases). Germline V gene lookup returns CDR1 SGHDN and CDR2 FVKESK. Trimming left V 4 bases short and J 9 bases short, with 13 bases between. The CDR3 is 14 amino acids. The CDR3 is CASSPRGFGSPLHF. The CDR3 region has the DNA TGTGCCAGCAGCCCCCGGGGGTTCGGTTCACCCCTCCACTTT.

The chain is built from TRBV27 and TRBJ2-7; 7 bases map to TRBD1. V lost 6 bases and J lost 2; bases outside the gene matches: 7. The CDR3 covers 14 residues. Germline lookup yields CDR1 MNHEY and CDR2 SMNVEV (reference sequence). The CDR3 coding sequence is TGTGCCAGCAGCCGTCTGGGACAGACCTACGAGCAGTACTTC. Translation: CASSRLGQTYEQYF.

The rearrangement uses TRBV20-1 and TRBJ1-1, with D hard to call. V was trimmed by 5 bases and J by 6 bases, leaving 10 bases between them. This CDR3 contains 11 residues. Germline CDR1 DFQATT, CDR2 SNEGSKA (reference sequence). The CDR3 loop reads CSAGAPPEAFF. CDR3 bases: TGCAGTGCTGGTGCGCCCCCTGAAGCTTTCTTT.

The chain is built from TRBV4-2 and TRBJ2-3; 7 bases match TRBD2. J lost 1 base, V lost 1 base, and 8 bases had no gene match. The CDR3 has 17 residues. The germline V gene has CDR1 LGHNA and CDR2 YNFKEQ. DNA of the CDR3: TGTGCCAGCAGCCAAGGGGTCGGACTAGATGGCACAGATACGCAGTATTTT. This translates into CASSQGVGLDGTDTQYF.

This clone has only a few counts. The chain has TRBV7-9 and TRBJ2-7; unclear D gene. Germline assignment: CDR1 SEHNR and CDR2 FQNEAQ (reference sequence). V was trimmed by 7 bases and J by 0 bases, leaving 7 bases between them. This CDR3 spans 12 amino acids. CDR3 in amino acids: CASTSSSYEQYF. The CDR3, as DNA: TGTGCCAGCACCTCGAGCTCCTACGAGCAGTACTTC.